This TCR beta chain was captured by sequencing in a study of blood T cells in healthy people across ages. Notes on the study in general: The study found more naive CD4+ cells and higher diversity in long-lived than aged donors. PBMCs were not sorted, which prevented a conclusive comparison of naive versus antigen-experienced cells.

This CDR3 has 15 residues. The V gene lost 0 bases and the J gene lost 0 bases, with 9 bases spanning the gap. In germline, CDR1 is SGHRS, CDR2 YFSETQ. Using a J-beta primer mix together with a sample-barcoded 5' primer, a second PCR was run for roughly 7 to 12 cycles. All cDNA molecules were each tagged by a template-switch adaptor with 12 random nucleotides. MiXCR was run by TCRdb on the 5' RACE reads, yielding one entry per CDR3 protein. The repertoire holds approximately 1,700,000 distinct CDR3 sequences, with about two fifths as singletons. Details on this clonotype: Its antigen is still unknown.

The TCR sequence derives from a human donor in good health. Sequences were obtained from blood. The V and J genes are TRBV5-1 and TRBJ1-1, with D unresolved. The CDR3 is CASSLDTGMNTEAFF. CDR3 sequence (DNA): TGCGCCAGCAGCTTGGATACGGGGATGAACACTGAAGCTTTCTTT. The complete variable domain, with remaining parts taken from reference TRBV5-1 and TRBJ1-1, reads KAGVTQTPRYLIKTRGQQVTLSCSPISGHRSVSWYQQTPGQGLQFLFEYFSETQRNKGNFPGRFSGRQFSNSRSEMNVSTLELGDSALYLCASSLDTGMNTEAFFGQGTRLTVV.